A single sample gave rise to the 23 T cell receptor beta chains below, sequenced in a study of cytomegalovirus exposure and HLA in healthy donors. The study ran its PCR with 60 Vbeta and 13 Jbeta primers. Only in-frame clones appear in the TCRdb table, and some are missing; sequencing was by immunoSEQ multiplex PCR. The sample holds around 210,000 clones, around 80% seen once. The source material was PBMCs. The receptor set was obtained from a boy aged 10-17 years in good health and CMV-seronegative.

This clone was recorded once. The chain has TRBV5-4 and TRBJ1-1; possible D gene TRBD1, 5 bases. The germline V gene has CDR1 SGHNT and CDR2 YYREEE (reference sequence). The CDR3 spans 15 residues. The V end was cut by 2 bases, the J end by 2 bases, with 13 bases between. The CDR3 reads CASSFYSGLNTEAFF. CDR3 sequence (DNA): TGTGCCAGCAGCTTTTATTCAGGGTTAAACACTGAAGCTTTCTTT.

The chain joins TRBV19 to TRBJ1-1; tentatively, D is TRBD1 (5 bases). Per germline, CDR1 LNHDA and CDR2 SQIVND (reference sequence). The CDR3 has 15 amino acids. V was trimmed by 0 bases and J by 8 bases, leaving 16 bases between them. As DNA, the CDR3 is TGTGCCAGTAGTATAGATAGGGCCATTAGGGGAGAAGCTTTCTTT. Translating gives CASSIDRAIRGEAFF.

This clone was recorded only once. The CDR3 sequence is CASSLGEGRQHF. CDR3 sequence (DNA): TGTGCCAGCAGCTTAGGGGAGGGGCGCCAGCATTTT. V and J are TRBV5-5 and TRBJ1-5, with a weak D call TRBD1 (5 bases). There are 12 residues in the CDR3. Looked up from germline, CDR1 is SGHKS and CDR2 is YYEKEE (reference sequence). Trimming stripped 2 bases from V and 12 bases from J, with 12 bases between.

CDR3: CASSLRRAGDPRKDTQYF. The CDR3 DNA follows: TGTGCCAGCAGCCTAAGACGAGCGGGAGACCCAAGAAAGGATACGCAGTATTTT. This chain links TRBV7-2 with TRBJ2-3, with TRBD2 matching 8 bases. CDR1 SGHTA and CDR2 FQGNSA come from the germline V gene. With V trimmed by 5 bases and J by 6 bases, 19 bases remained unmatched. This CDR3 has 18 amino acids.

This chain links TRBV19 with TRBJ1-1; D gene uncertain. CDR1 is LNHDA and CDR2 is SQIVND in the germline V gene (reference sequence). The CDR3 length is 14 residues. The V end was cut by 5 bases, the J end by 0 bases, with 10 bases between. CDR3 in amino acids: CASSPRGLNTEAFF. CDR3 nucleotides: TGTGCCAGTAGTCCCCGCGGTCTGAACACTGAAGCTTTCTTT.

The V gene is TRBV29-1, the J gene TRBJ2-1, with 10 bases that match TRBD2. This CDR3 has 17 residues. The germline CDR1 and CDR2 sequences are SQVTM and ANQGSEA. J was trimmed by 3 bases and V by 6 bases; bases with no gene match: 14. DNA for the CDR3: TGCAGCGTCGAGCCTAAAAGCGGGAGGGGGTTCTACAATGAGCAGTTCTTC. Its protein is CSVEPKSGRGFYNEQFF.

This clone showed up just once. This rearrangement joins TRBV30 to TRBJ2-5; 7 bases map to TRBD2. J gave up 4 bases and V 2 bases, and 1 base lay outside the gene matches. This CDR3 contains 12 residues. Germline CDR1 and CDR2: GTSNPN and SVGIG (reference sequence). The CDR3 DNA sequence: TGTGCCTGGAGTACTAGCGTAGAGACCCAGTACTTC. Translating it yields CAWSTSVETQYF.

This chain connects TRBV29-1 to TRBJ2-2; D is possibly TRBD2 (5 bases). Germline CDR1 and CDR2: SQVTM and ANQGSEA. V lost 1 base, J lost 6 bases, and 15 bases lay in between. The CDR3 is 15 amino acids. The DNA of the CDR3 is TGCAGCGTTGAAGGCCCCCCGGGGAATCCCGGGGAGCTGTTTTTT. Translated, it gives CSVEGPPGNPGELFF.

This clone occurred once. The genes are TRBV4-1 and TRBJ2-7; 10 positions match TRBD2. With 0 bases clipped from V and 3 bases from J, the junction kept 11 bases outside the gene matches. The germline V gene encodes CDR1 MGHRA and CDR2 YSYEKL. The CDR3 is 18 residues long. CDR3 nucleotides: TGCGCCAGCAGCCAAGATGGTCCGGCTAGCGGGGGTAACTACGAGCAGTACTTC. It encodes CASSQDGPASGGNYEQYF.

The chain is built from TRBV9 and TRBJ1-2; no clear D. The length of the CDR3 is 13 residues. With 4 bases removed from V and 4 bases from J, the gap between germline ends came to 11 bases. Looked up from germline, CDR1 is SGDLS and CDR2 is YYNGEE. The CDR3 DNA reads as TGTGCCAGCAGCCCAAGCCCCCTCTATGGCTACACCTTC. Translation: CASSPSPLYGYTF.

V gene TRBV5-1 combines with J gene TRBJ2-1; TRBD2 agrees at 9 bases. This CDR3 has 15 residues. V shed 0 bases, J shed 6 bases, and the junction held 4 bases outside the gene matches. From germline, CDR1 is SGHRS and CDR2 YFSETQ. The CDR3 nucleotides are TGCGCCAGCAGCTTGGGAGCTAGCGGGGCCAATGAGCAGTTCTTC. This codes for CASSLGASGANEQFF. The full variable domain, completed using reference TRBV5-1 and TRBJ2-1, is KAGVTQTPRYLIKTRGQQVTLSCSPISGHRSVSWYQQTPGQGLQFLFEYFSETQRNKGNFPGRFSGRQFSNSRSEMNVSTLELGDSALYLCASSLGASGANEQFFGPGTRLTVL.

V usage is TRBV30 and J usage is TRBJ2-1; 7 bases map to TRBD2. Germline assignment: CDR1 GTSNPN and CDR2 SVGIG (reference sequence). The CDR3 extends over 15 amino acids. Germline trimming cut 4 bases from V and 4 bases from J; bases unmatched to any gene: 10. CDR3 nucleotide sequence: TGTGCCTGGATGGGGGGGAGCGACCCGTACAATGAGCAGTTCTTC. It codes for CAWMGGSDPYNEQFF.

The rearrangement links TRBV7-5 to TRBJ1-5. TRBV7-5 is assigned pseudogene status. This CDR3 comprises 15 residues. CDR3 residues: CARSLAVRGNQPQHF. For the CDR3, the DNA is TGTGCCAGAAGCTTAGCGGTACGAGGCAATCAGCCCCAGCATTTT.

V gene TRBV5-5 combines with J gene TRBJ1-4; D call uncertain. The germline CDR1 and CDR2 sequences are SGHKS and YYEKEE (reference sequence). V shed 1 base and J shed 3 bases, with 13 bases lying between them. CDR3 length: 16 amino acids. The chain's CDR3 is CASSLLLGRANEKLFF. The CDR3 nucleotides read TGTGCCAGCAGCTTGCTATTGGGCCGTGCTAATGAAAAACTGTTTTTT.

The CDR3, as DNA: TGCGCCAGCAGCGGCGGACAGGGCTTCACTGAAGCTTTCTTT. Residues: CASSGGQGFTEAFF. V usage is TRBV5-1 and J usage is TRBJ1-1, with TRBD1 matching 8 bases. The CDR3 is made up of 14 amino acids. After removal of 4 bases from V and 4 bases from J, the junction contained 6 bases not matched to a gene. Germline CDR1 and CDR2: SGHRS and YFSETQ. Variable domain in full (rest from reference TRBV5-1 and TRBJ1-1): KAGVTQTPRYLIKTRGQQVTLSCSPISGHRSVSWYQQTPGQGLQFLFEYFSETQRNKGNFPGRFSGRQFSNSRSEMNVSTLELGDSALYLCASSGGQGFTEAFFGQGTRLTVV.

The rearrangement joins TRBV5-4 to TRBJ2-7, with 14 positions matching TRBD2. From germline, CDR1 is SGHNT and CDR2 YYREEE (reference sequence). Trimming at V came to 3 bases and at J to 7 bases, leaving 9 bases not matched to a gene. The CDR3 has 16 amino acids. CDR3: CASSSKTSGRGSEQYF. CDR3 in DNA: TGTGCCAGCAGCTCAAAGACTAGCGGGAGGGGTTCTGAGCAGTACTTC.

The chain recombines TRBV14 with TRBJ2-5, with 8 bases identical to TRBD2. Per the germline V gene, CDR1 is SGHDN and CDR2 is FVKESK. V was clipped by 8 bases and J by 1 base; unmatched bases: 6. This CDR3 spans 14 amino acids. CDR3 in DNA: TGTGCCAGCGACCGGGGGGGCCGCCAAGAGACCCAGTACTTC. Its translation: CASDRGGRQETQYF.

The CDR3 bases are TGTGCCAGCAGTTTAACCGGGACAGGGGACCCTCAGCCCCAGCATTTT. Protein product: CASSLTGTGDPQPQHF. This chain links TRBV6-5 with TRBJ1-5, with 10 bases fitting TRBD1. Trimming took 4 bases from V and 6 from J; bases not matched to a gene: 9. In germline, CDR1 is MNHEY, CDR2 SVGAGI. The CDR3 totals 16 residues.

This clone was counted a few times. J is TRBJ1-6 and V is TRBV11-2, with a possible D match to TRBD1 (5 bases). The V gene lost 0 bases and the J gene lost 13 bases, with 16 bases spanning the gap. CDR1 SGHAT and CDR2 FQNNGV come from the germline V gene. CDR3 length: 15 amino acids. The CDR3 bases are TGTGCCAGCAGCTTAGAGGGGCAGGCATCCTATCCCCTCCACTTT. Its protein product is CASSLEGQASYPLHF. Full variable domain (missing parts from reference TRBV11-2 and TRBJ1-6): EAGVAQSPRYKIIEKRQSVAFWCNPISGHATLYWYQQILGQGPKLLIQFQNNGVVDDSQLPKDRFSAERLKGVDSTLKIQPAKLEDSAVYLCASSLEGQASYPLHFGNGTRLTVT.

The rearrangement links TRBV7-2 to TRBJ1-1, with 7 bases that match TRBD1. The CDR3 runs to 13 residues. The V gene's germline CDR1 is SGHTA and CDR2 FQGNSA. The J segment lost 7 bases and the V segment lost 6 bases, leaving 8 bases of the junction unmatched. This chain's CDR3 is CASSRDRQFEAFF. DNA of the CDR3: TGTGCCAGCAGTAGGGACAGACAATTTGAAGCTTTCTTT.

CDR3 amino acids: CASSEEGRTGTEAFF. CDR3 DNA sequence: TGTGCCAGCAGTGAAGAGGGCCGGACAGGAACTGAAGCTTTCTTT. This rearrangement joins TRBV25-1 to TRBJ1-1, with 7 bases that match TRBD1. V lost 2 bases to trimming and J lost 5 bases; unmatched junction nucleotides: 8. Germline V gene data show CDR1 as MGHDK and CDR2 as SYGVNS. CDR3 size: 15 residues.

This clone appeared a single time. The chain is built from TRBV5-1 and TRBJ2-2; D gene uncertain. Germline-derived CDR1 and CDR2 are SGHRS and YFSETQ. V lost 6 bases, J lost 4 bases, and 16 bases lay in between. The CDR3 spans 15 residues. The CDR3 is CASINSGLGTGELFF. The CDR3 nucleotides are TGCGCCAGCATCAACTCAGGTTTAGGCACCGGGGAGCTGTTTTTT.

The chain combines TRBV7-2 with TRBJ2-7; 9 bases map to TRBD2. The CDR3 is 16 amino acids. The V and J ends lost 3 bases and 0 bases, in that order; junction bases with no gene match: 6. Per the germline V gene, CDR1 is SGHTA and CDR2 is FQGNSA. Here the CDR3 reads CASSFQAGGLSYEQYF. DNA of the CDR3: TGTGCCAGCAGCTTTCAGGCGGGGGGGCTCTCCTACGAGCAGTACTTC.